One and the same sample provided the 21 T cell receptor beta chains below, sequenced in a study of beta chain features in type 1 diabetes. Expressed TCRB transcripts were sequenced after all isolated RNA was converted to cDNA. Measured with immunoSEQ multiplex PCR; TCRdb has only the in-frame clones, and not every one. The table lists 200,000 to 250,000 clones, over 8.5% of them singletons. The sequenced sample was naive CD4+ T cells from blood. All receptors derive from a woman aged 18 to 35 in good health.

V and J are TRBV10-3 and TRBJ2-1; TRBD2 agrees at 16 bases. CDR1 is ENHRY and CDR2 is SYGVKD in the germline V gene. The V segment lost 6 bases and the J segment 8 bases; nucleotides outside the gene matches: 4. This CDR3 contains 15 residues. This CDR3 is CAISGTSGRVHEQFF. CDR3 DNA sequence: TGTGCCATCAGCGGGACTAGCGGGAGGGTACATGAGCAGTTCTTC.

The V and J genes are TRBV14 and TRBJ2-1, with 8 bases identical to TRBD2. The CDR3 sequence is 16 residues long. The trim removed 0 bases at V and 7 bases at J, leaving 8 bases unmatched. Per germline, CDR1 SGHDN and CDR2 FVKESK. CDR3 nucleotides: TGTGCCAGCAGCCAAGAAGCGGGACGGGGGGGGAATGAGCAGTTCTTC. Translation gives CASSQEAGRGGNEQFF.

This clone has more than one count but fewer than ten. V is TRBV9 and J is TRBJ2-5; the D gene is possibly TRBD1 (6 bases). Trimming shortened V by 2 bases and J by 2 bases, and 10 bases separated the two germline ends. CDR1 is SGDLS, CDR2 YYNGEE, per germline. The CDR3 loop spans 14 amino acids. The CDR3 sequence is CASSVRDKQETQYF. Here the CDR3 DNA reads TGTGCCAGCAGCGTCCGGGACAAGCAAGAGACCCAGTACTTC.

The CDR3: CAWSAQGFQPQHF. In nucleotides, the CDR3 is TGTGCCTGGAGTGCACAGGGTTTCCAGCCCCAGCATTTT. J is TRBJ1-5 and V is TRBV30; D perhaps matches TRBD1 (6 bases). Trimming removed 1 base at V and 7 bases at J, with 11 bases between. Germline CDR1 reads GTSNPN; CDR2 reads SVGIG (reference sequence). The CDR3 contains 13 residues.

The genes are TRBV11-2 and TRBJ2-1; 7 bases line up with TRBD2. The CDR3 is 13 amino acids. With V trimmed by 4 bases and J by 8 bases, 5 bases remained unmatched. The germline CDR1 and CDR2 sequences are SGHAT and FQNNGV. The CDR3: CASSSRREDEQFF. Here the CDR3 DNA reads TGTGCCAGCAGCTCCCGTCGGGAGGATGAGCAGTTCTTC.

In this sample, this clone turned up a few times. The chain uses TRBV18 and TRBJ2-7; 7 bases map to TRBD2. Germline CDR1 reads KGHSH; CDR2 reads LQKENI. The CDR3 is 15 residues long. Germline trimming cut 1 base from V and 5 bases from J; bases unmatched to any gene: 8. In DNA form, the CDR3 reads TGTGCCAGCTCACCACTCTCTAGCGGACTCGACGAGCAGTACTTC. This translates into CASSPLSSGLDEQYF.

The chain couples TRBV27 to TRBJ2-1; 9 bases are shared with TRBD2. V dropped 4 bases and J dropped 7; count of bases not matched to a gene: 8. The CDR3 covers 15 residues. The germline CDR1 and CDR2 sequences are MNHEY and SMNVEV (reference sequence). CDR3 nucleotides: TGTGCCAGCAGTTCGGCTAGCGGGGTAGGGAATGAGCAGTTCTTC. It specifies CASSSASGVGNEQFF.

V usage is TRBV9 and J usage is TRBJ1-2; maybe TRBD1 (5 bases). V lost 0 bases to trimming and J lost 4 bases, with 13 bases between them. The germline V gene encodes CDR1 SGDLS and CDR2 YYNGEE. The CDR3 has 15 residues. In DNA form, the CDR3 reads TGTGCCAGCAGCGTAGATACCCAGGGCGGCTATGGCTACACCTTC. The encoded protein is CASSVDTQGGYGYTF.

There are a few counts of this clone. This rearrangement joins TRBV5-4 to TRBJ2-2, with TRBD2 matching 10 bases. The CDR3 is 16 amino acids. Germline V gene lookup returns CDR1 SGHNT and CDR2 YYREEE (reference sequence). V gave up 1 base and J gave up 6 bases; unmatched junction bases: 6. CDR3 coding DNA: TGTGCCAGCAGCTTGCCGAGGACTAGCGGCCCCGGGGAGCTGTTTTTT. Amino acids: CASSLPRTSGPGELFF.

V and J are TRBV7-3 and TRBJ1-1, with D possibly TRBD1 on 5 matching bases. V was cut by 1 base and J by 5 bases, with 14 bases left in between. Germline V lookup: CDR1 SGHTA, CDR2 FQGTGA. The CDR3 has 15 amino acids. Written as DNA, the CDR3 is TGTGCCAGCAGCTTAAGGGGCAGGGATGGGACTGAAGCTTTCTTT. Translation: CASSLRGRDGTEAFF.

This clone has at least ten counts. V and J are TRBV5-4 and TRBJ2-3; possibly TRBD2 for D (6 bases). Germline CDR1 is SGHNT and CDR2 is YYREEE (reference sequence). This CDR3 is built from 15 residues. Trimming cost V 3 bases and J 8 bases, with 19 bases left between them. DNA of the CDR3: TGTGCCAGCAGCTCGAGGACTATGCCTGGAGCTACGCAGTATTTT. Protein: CASSSRTMPGATQYF.

This clone was seen more than once but under ten times. The CDR3 here is CASRHGGTQYF. The CDR3 nucleotides are TGTGCCAGCCGCCACGGGGGGACCCAGTACTTC. V usage is TRBV6-5 and J usage is TRBJ2-5, with a tentative D call TRBD2 (6 bases). V was cut by 8 bases and J by 7 bases, with 11 bases left in between. The germline V gene has CDR1 MNHEY and CDR2 SVGAGI. This CDR3 contains 11 residues.

This clone has at least ten counts. The genes are TRBV9 and TRBJ2-3; TRBD2 matches 11 bases. Trimming cost V 3 bases and J 0 bases; bases outside gene matches: 3. The CDR3 is 16 residues long. The germline V gene has CDR1 SGDLS and CDR2 YYNGEE. CDR3 nucleotide sequence: TGTGCCAGCAGCGGATCTAGCGGGGGGAGCACAGATACGCAGTATTTT. It codes for CASSGSSGGSTDTQYF.

The chain uses TRBV10-3 and TRBJ2-5, with 7 nucleotides matching TRBD2. Germline V gene sequence: CDR1 ENHRY, CDR2 SYGVKD. Unmatched junction bases numbered 11, after V lost 8 bases and J lost 5 bases. CDR3 length: 14 amino acids. The DNA for the CDR3 is TGTGCCATCGCGGGCCGGGGGGTCGGGGAGACCCAGTACTTC. It yields the protein CAIAGRGVGETQYF.

The CDR3 DNA sequence: TGTGCCAGCAGCTTGCTGGGGGGTAATCAGCCCCAGCATTTT. Translated, it gives CASSLLGGNQPQHF. The chain links TRBV5-4 to TRBJ1-5, with TRBD1 as a possible D gene (5 bases). The germline V gene encodes CDR1 SGHNT and CDR2 YYREEE (reference sequence). CDR3 length equals 14 residues. Trimming cost V 1 base and J 4 bases, with 9 bases left between them.

This clone was seen just once. The J gene is TRBJ2-7, the V gene TRBV9, with 8 bases matching TRBD1. The V gene's germline CDR1 is SGDLS and CDR2 YYNGEE. CDR3 length: 13 amino acids. V trimming: 4 bases; J trimming: 5 bases; junction bases outside the gene matches: 5. CDR3 bases: TGTGCCAGCAGCTATGGGACAGGCAACGAGCAGTACTTC. As protein: CASSYGTGNEQYF.

This clone was detected only a few times. The V gene is TRBV5-5, the J gene TRBJ2-5; TRBD2 might be the D (6 bases). In germline, CDR1 is SGHKS, CDR2 YYEKEE (reference sequence). V lost 4 bases, J lost 6 bases, and 22 bases lay in between. This CDR3 is built from 16 residues. CDR3 DNA sequence: TGTGCCAGCAGCGGACCCCGACTTGGAGGGAGGCAGACCCAGTACTTC. This translates into CASSGPRLGGRQTQYF.

This clone was seen a few times. The CDR3 protein is CAWSPTGDSTIYF. The CDR3 DNA reads as TGTGCCTGGAGTCCAACGGGAGATAGCACCATATATTTT. V and J are TRBV30 and TRBJ1-3; the D is unclear. V lost 2 bases, J lost 9 bases, and 14 bases lay in between. The CDR3 totals 13 residues. Germline V gives CDR1 GTSNPN, CDR2 SVGIG (reference sequence).

The chain carries TRBV9 and TRBJ2-1; D is possibly TRBD2 (5 bases). This CDR3 has 15 amino acids. V was trimmed by 0 bases and J by 2 bases, leaving 9 bases between them. Germline CDR1 is SGDLS and CDR2 is YYNGEE. The CDR3 DNA follows: TGTGCCAGCAGCGTAGGGGCGGGCACCTACAATGAGCAGTTCTTC. This encodes CASSVGAGTYNEQFF.

This sequence joins TRBV6-5 and TRBJ1-5; weak D call: TRBD1 (5 bases). The CDR3 runs to 14 residues. Germline V gene lookup returns CDR1 MNHEY and CDR2 SVGAGI. Deletions cut 8 bases from V and 6 bases from J, with 17 bases between. The CDR3 nucleotides are TGTGCCAGCCGAAACGGGGGAATGGGTCAGCCCCAGCATTTT. Amino acid sequence: CASRNGGMGQPQHF.

The chain has TRBV6-5 and TRBJ2-7, with TRBD2 matching 10 bases. In germline, CDR1 is MNHEY, CDR2 SVGAGI. This CDR3 comprises 15 residues. The J segment lost 3 bases and the V segment lost 1 base, leaving 3 bases of the junction unmatched. The CDR3 coding sequence is TGTGCCAGCAGTTACTTCCCTAGCGGGAGCTACGAGCAGTACTTC. It codes for CASSYFPSGSYEQYF.